Reported below is one TCR beta chain. These data come from a study of blood T cell repertoires in COVID-19. Study information: The United States, Italy and Spain supplied acute and convalescent COVID-19 samples. From T cells, B-cell-depleted T cells, or PBMCs came the material, which was cDNA or gDNA.

The authors' processing: Reference gene primers were amplified, and this amplification served to estimate nucleated cell counts. TCRdb's copy holds only in-frame clones and misses some; the assay was immunoSEQ multiplex PCR. The D gene and trimming were derived from the DNA, and the V and J assignments and clone size from that table. Of just under 350,000 clones in the sample, about 86% were seen once. J gave up 2 bases and V 0 bases, and 6 bases lay outside the gene matches. The length of the CDR3 is 16 residues. Germline V gene sequence: CDR1 MGHRA, CDR2 YSYEKL. This chain links TRBV4-1 with TRBJ1-2, with 7 bases that match TRBD1. This TCR derives from a man aged 30 to 39 with active or convalescent COVID-19. Material for sequencing was peripheral blood. CDR3 loop: CASSQDRSDRNYGYTF. The CDR3 region has the DNA TGCGCCAGCAGCCAAGATAGATCGGACAGGAACTATGGCTACACCTTC.